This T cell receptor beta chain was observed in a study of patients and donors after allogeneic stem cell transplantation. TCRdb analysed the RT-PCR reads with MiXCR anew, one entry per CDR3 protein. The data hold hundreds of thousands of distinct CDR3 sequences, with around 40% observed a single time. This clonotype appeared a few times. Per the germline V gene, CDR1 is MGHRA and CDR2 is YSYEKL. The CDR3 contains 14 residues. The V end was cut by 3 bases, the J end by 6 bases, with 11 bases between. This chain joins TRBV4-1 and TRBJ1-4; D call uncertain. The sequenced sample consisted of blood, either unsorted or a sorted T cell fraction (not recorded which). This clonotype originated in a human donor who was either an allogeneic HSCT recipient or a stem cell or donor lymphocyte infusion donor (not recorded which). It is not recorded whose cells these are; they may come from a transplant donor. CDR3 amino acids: CASSQQARDEKLFF. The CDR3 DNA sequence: TGCGCCAGCAGCCAGCAGGCGCGAGATGAAAAACTGTTTTTT.